This is a list of T cell receptor beta chains from one sample in a study of T cell responses to AZD1222 COVID-19 vaccine. Clones were sequenced by immunoSEQ multiplex PCR, and TCRdb holds only the in-frame ones, with some missing. The sample records 130,000 to 150,000 clones, about 91% being singletons. The starting material was peripheral blood, obtained on day 0 of AZD1222 vaccination. The receptors stem from an adult in good health. Each CDR3 is given with its conserved first and last residue. D genes are given only for firm matches. Clone size is stated in some rows and not others, as once, few, many or a class when expanded.

clone_size: .; d_call: .; j_call: TRBJ2-3; v_call: TRBV5-6; cdr3_aa: CASSLPHQDTQYF; cdr3_nt: TGTGCCAGCAGCTTGCCCCACCAGGATACGCAGTATTTT
clone_size: .; d_call: .; j_call: TRBJ2-7; v_call: TRBV24-1; cdr3_aa: CATSDKGYEQYF; cdr3_nt: TGTGCCACCAGTGATAAGGGGTACGAGCAGTACTTC
clone_size: .; d_call: .; j_call: TRBJ1-1; v_call: TRBV2; cdr3_aa: CASSELDRASEAFF; cdr3_nt: TGTGCCAGCAGTGAATTGGACCGCGCCTCCGAAGCTTTCTTT
clone_size: .; d_call: .; j_call: TRBJ1-4; v_call: TRBV28; cdr3_aa: CASRPGQLNEKLFF; cdr3_nt: TGTGCCAGCAGACCGGGACAATTGAATGAAAAACTGTTTTTT
clone_size: few; d_call: .; j_call: TRBJ2-1; v_call: TRBV7-3; cdr3_aa: CASSLNSGNEQFF; cdr3_nt: TGTGCCAGCAGCTTAAACTCTGGCAATGAGCAGTTCTTC
clone_size: .; d_call: .; j_call: TRBJ1-1; v_call: TRBV28; cdr3_aa: CASSLLAGPKNTEAFF; cdr3_nt: TGTGCCAGCAGTTTATTGGCGGGGCCTAAGAACACTGAAGCTTTCTTT
clone_size: .; d_call: .; j_call: TRBJ2-1; v_call: TRBV4-1; cdr3_aa: CASHRDEQFF; cdr3_nt: TGCGCCAGCCACAGGGATGAGCAGTTCTTC
clone_size: .; d_call: TRBD1; j_call: TRBJ1-1; v_call: TRBV3-1/TRBV3-2; cdr3_aa: CASSPGAGTGRTEAFF; cdr3_nt: TGTGCCAGCAGCCCGGGGGCCGGGACAGGGAGGACTGAAGCTTTCTTT
clone_size: once; d_call: .; j_call: TRBJ1-2; v_call: TRBV5-6; cdr3_aa: CASSVDRLYGYTF; cdr3_nt: TGTGCCAGCAGCGTTGACAGATTATATGGCTACACCTTC
clone_size: .; d_call: .; j_call: TRBJ1-5; v_call: TRBV28; cdr3_aa: CASKLYSNQPQHF; cdr3_nt: TGTGCCAGCAAACTATATAGCAATCAGCCCCAGCATTTT
clone_size: .; d_call: .; j_call: TRBJ2-7; v_call: TRBV12-2; cdr3_aa: CASRQDEQYF; cdr3_nt: TGTGCAAGTCGCCAAGACGAGCAGTACTTC
clone_size: .; d_call: .; j_call: TRBJ2-7; v_call: TRBV30; cdr3_aa: CAWSFLDEQYF; cdr3_nt: TGTGCCTGGAGTTTTCTCGACGAGCAGTACTTC
clone_size: once; d_call: .; j_call: TRBJ1-5; v_call: TRBV19; cdr3_aa: CASSRDVNNQPQHF; cdr3_nt: TGTGCCAGTAGTAGGGACGTAAACAATCAGCCCCAGCATTTT
clone_size: .; d_call: TRBD1; j_call: TRBJ2-7; v_call: TRBV29-1; cdr3_aa: CSARDRGYEQYF; cdr3_nt: TGCAGCGCCCGGGACAGGGGCTACGAGCAGTACTTC
clone_size: .; d_call: .; j_call: TRBJ2-7; v_call: TRBV4-3; cdr3_aa: CASSLGGPGHEQYF; cdr3_nt: TGCGCCAGCAGCCTAGGGGGTCCTGGTCACGAGCAGTACTTC
clone_size: .; d_call: .; j_call: TRBJ1-2; v_call: TRBV12-3/TRBV12-4; cdr3_aa: CASSLTRSSGYTF; cdr3_nt: TGTGCCAGCAGTTTAACGAGGAGCAGTGGCTACACCTTC
clone_size: .; d_call: .; j_call: TRBJ1-5; v_call: TRBV6-5; cdr3_aa: CASSIGPGHQQPQHF; cdr3_nt: TGTGCCAGCAGCATCGGACCGGGACATCAACAGCCCCAGCATTTT
clone_size: .; d_call: .; j_call: TRBJ1-3; v_call: TRBV19; cdr3_aa: CASSIFQRVGNTIYF; cdr3_nt: TGTGCCAGTAGTATCTTCCAGCGGGTCGGAAACACCATATATTTT
clone_size: .; d_call: .; j_call: TRBJ1-5; v_call: TRBV7-2; cdr3_aa: CASSGAYQPQHF; cdr3_nt: TGTGCCAGCTCCGGCGCCTATCAGCCCCAGCATTTT
clone_size: .; d_call: .; j_call: TRBJ1-4; v_call: TRBV13; cdr3_aa: CASSLSRTPRVMEKLFF; cdr3_nt: TGTGCCAGCAGCTTAAGCCGAACCCCCAGGGTAATGGAAAAACTGTTTTTT
clone_size: .; d_call: .; j_call: TRBJ2-3; v_call: TRBV9; cdr3_aa: CASSPPGLYTDTQYF; cdr3_nt: TGTGCCAGCAGCCCTCCGGGACTCTACACAGATACGCAGTATTTT
clone_size: .; d_call: TRBD1; j_call: TRBJ1-2; v_call: TRBV6-5; cdr3_aa: CASTIRQGRGYTF; cdr3_nt: TGTGCCAGCACGATTAGACAGGGCAGGGGCTACACCTTC
clone_size: once; d_call: .; j_call: TRBJ2-7; v_call: TRBV27; cdr3_aa: CASSPRGGSEQYF; cdr3_nt: TGTGCCAGCAGCCCAAGGGGGGGCTCCGAGCAGTACTTC
clone_size: .; d_call: TRBD1; j_call: TRBJ1-6; v_call: TRBV27; cdr3_aa: CASSSRGTGVSPLHF; cdr3_nt: TGTGCCAGCAGTTCCCGTGGGACAGGGGTCTCACCCCTCCACTTT
clone_size: .; d_call: .; j_call: TRBJ2-2; v_call: TRBV5-1; cdr3_aa: CASIPTLNTGELFF; cdr3_nt: TGCGCCAGCATCCCGACTCTGAACACCGGGGAGCTGTTTTTT
clone_size: .; d_call: TRBD2; j_call: TRBJ2-5; v_call: TRBV7-9; cdr3_aa: CASSPGLAGGGEETQYF; cdr3_nt: TGTGCCAGCAGCCCAGGACTAGCGGGAGGTGGAGAAGAGACCCAGTACTTC